The 21 T cell receptor beta chains below all came from one sample that was sequenced in a study of tumor-infiltrating lymphocytes in primary liver carcinoma (dated by TCRdb to 2016 to 2017). Total RNA and DNA were co-extracted from 20-30 mg of bulk tissue with the AllPrep DNA/RNA mini kit, without cell sorting. Instrument used: Illumina HiSeq 2500. Starting from roughly 500 ng total RNA, TCRbeta-specific cDNA was produced by reverse transcription with a constant-region primer and ProtoScript II reverse transcriptase. TCRbeta libraries were built with three nested multiplex PCR rounds, a slightly modified ARM-PCR procedure. Multiplex TRBV1-TRBV30 forward primers and a Cbeta reverse primer were used in the first two PCR rounds, each of which was run for around 10 cycles. TCRdb reprocessed the public reads (quality trimming at Q25 with fastp, clone calling with MiXCR) and kept in-frame beta chains. A single entry per CDR3 protein holds the most common genes and DNA from its merged rows. Counted in this sample were approximately 73,000 distinct CDR3 sequences; 71% of them appeared once. The top ten clones comprise approximately 13% of the sample.

The sample was liver tumor tissue from sampling region 4. The sample's cell subset or site label, in plain terms: tumor region T4, right-lateral pole. The receptors originated from a woman aged 60-75 years with primary liver carcinoma and hepatitis B virus infection.

This clonotype occurred a few times. At one end, the junction sequence differs from germline, possibly due to a read error. This sequence joins TRBV10-3 and TRBJ2-7; tentatively, D is TRBD1 (7 bases). Germline assignment: CDR1 ENHRY and CDR2 SYGVKD. The CDR3 has 15 amino acids. The chain's CDR3 is CAINPGGTVNYDQYF. The DNA of the CDR3 is TGTGCCATTAACCCTGGGGGGACAGTGAACTACGATCAGTACTTC.

The table lists this clonotype with many counts. This rearrangement joins TRBV7-9 to TRBJ2-7, with 10 bases matching TRBD1. This CDR3 comprises 15 residues. Germline CDR1 SEHNR, CDR2 FQNEAQ (reference sequence). The V gene end was trimmed by 5 bases and the J gene end by 0 bases; junction bases not matched to a gene: 4. For the CDR3, the DNA is TGTGCCAGCAGCGTCGGGACAGGGGACTCCTACGAGCAGTACTTC. Its translation is CASSVGTGDSYEQYF.

This clonotype was picked up one time. A read error may account for a junction end that differs from germline. The chain links TRBV2 to TRBJ1-2; D is possibly TRBD1 (6 bases). Germline CDR1 reads SNHLY; CDR2 reads FYNNEI. The CDR3 spans 12 residues. DNA of the CDR3: TGTGCAAGCAGCAAGACAGGCCATGGCTACACCTTC. This codes for CASSKTGHGYTF.

This clonotype was seen many times. V usage is TRBV28 and J usage is TRBJ2-2; D is unclear. The V gene's germline CDR1 is MDHEN and CDR2 SYDVKM. Trimming removed 3 bases at V and 1 base at J, with 9 bases between. This CDR3 region has 15 residues. The DNA for the CDR3 is TGTGCCAGCAGTTTTGCTCGTGTGAACACCGGGGAGCTGTTTTTT. Its protein product is CASSFARVNTGELFF. The variable domain in full, with the rest retrieved from reference TRBV28 and TRBJ2-2, is DVKVTQSSRYLVKRTGEKVFLECVQDMDHENMFWYRQDPGLGLRLIYFSYDVKMKEKGDIPEGYSVSREKKERFSLILESASTNQTSMYLCASSFARVNTGELFFGEGSRLTVL.

This clonotype occurred many times. This rearrangement joins TRBV28 to TRBJ2-7, with TRBD2 matching over 9 bases. In germline, CDR1 is MDHEN, CDR2 SYDVKM. The V gene end was trimmed by 10 bases and the J gene end by 1 base; junction bases not matched to a gene: 14. The CDR3 has 16 residues. As DNA, the CDR3 is TGTGCCACCAGACAAGCCGGGACTAGCCGGTCCTACGAGCAGTACTTC. It codes for CATRQAGTSRSYEQYF.

For this clonotype: An end of the junction differs from the germline gene, which may be a read error. The chain has TRBV5-5 and TRBJ2-5, with 7 positions matching TRBD1. Germline V gene lookup returns CDR1 SGHKS and CDR2 YYEKEE (reference sequence). The CDR3 spans 15 residues. CDR3 nucleotide sequence: TGTGCCAGCGGCTTTACTGACAGGGCCCCCGGGATCCAGTACTTC. Translating gives CASGFTDRAPGIQYF. Based on the CDR3 plus reference TRBV5-5 and TRBJ2-5, the full variable domain is DAGVTQSPTHLIKTRGQQVTLRCSPISGHKSVSWYQQVLGQGPQFIFQYYEKEERGRGNFPDRFSARQFPNYSSELNVNALLLGDSALYLCASGFTDRAPGIQYFGPGTRLLVL.

This clonotype was detected many times. The chain is built from TRBV12-3 or TRBV12-4 and TRBJ1-5; D may be TRBD1 (5 bases). The CDR3 is 16 residues long. V was trimmed by 3 bases and J by 2 bases, leaving 14 bases between them. CDR3 nucleotides: TGTGCCAGCAGTTTTGGGCAGGGCTATGGCAATCAGCCCCAGCATTTT. Translated, it gives CASSFGQGYGNQPQHF.

The gene calls are TRBV12-3 or TRBV12-4 and TRBJ2-1; D is ambiguous. This CDR3 region has 12 residues. The V end lost 6 bases, the J end lost 11 bases, and 14 bases lay between the germline ends. This CDR3 reads CASSRPASKQFF. The CDR3 nucleotides read TGTGCCAGCAGCCGCCCTGCCAGTAAGCAGTTCTTC.

Points on this clonotype: Because the CDR3 is missing its conserved closing phenylalanine or tryptophan, this is likely a read error. This rearrangement joins TRBV29-1 to TRBJ2-3; TRBD1 might be the D (5 bases). The CDR3 length is 18 residues. Per germline, CDR1 SQVTM and CDR2 ANQGSEA. The CDR3 bases are TGCAGTGTTGAAGCGTTGGGCAGGGTAGGGGTTAGCACAGATACGCAGTATTCT. Residues: CSVEALGRVGVSTDTQYS.

This clonotype has a single count. The CDR3 does not close with the conserved phenylalanine or tryptophan, likely indicating a read error. The chain uses TRBV2 and TRBJ1-5; 9 positions agree with TRBD1. The CDR3 is 15 residues long. Germline loops: CDR1 SNHLY, CDR2 FYNNEI. V shed 5 bases, J shed 4 bases, and the junction held 6 bases outside the gene matches. CDR3 amino acids: CASSNNGQGNQPQHL. The CDR3 DNA is TGTGCCAGCAGTAATAACGGACAGGGGAATCAGCCCCAGCATTTA.

With regard to this clonotype: The CDR3 does not close with the conserved phenylalanine or tryptophan, likely indicating a read error. The DNA is left out, because the CDR3 cannot be placed on it with certainty; the CDR3 is given as TCRdb lists it. The V gene is TRBV5-6, the J gene TRBJ2-2; TRBD1 is the table's D call and was not checked against the DNA. Counting both end residues, the CDR3 totals 15 amino acids. Germline assignment: CDR1 SGHDT and CDR2 YYEEEE. CDR3 loop: CASSHGQGGTGQLFS.

Regarding this clonotype: At one of its ends the junction is not consistent with the germline gene, which may arise from a read error. The chain has TRBV6-5 and TRBJ2-7; TRBD2 agrees at 9 bases. The CDR3 has 15 residues. Germline CDR1 is MNHEY and CDR2 is SVGAGI. CDR3 loop: CASSAAAGGYYKQYF. DNA of the CDR3: TGTGCTAGCAGCGCGGCGGCGGGAGGGTATTACAAGCAGTACTTC.

The V call is TRBV2, the J call TRBJ1-1, with 7 bases that match TRBD1. The CDR3 spans 15 residues. Germline assignment: CDR1 SNHLY and CDR2 FYNNEI. With 5 bases clipped from V and 1 base from J, the junction kept 7 bases outside the gene matches. CDR3 nucleotides: TGTGCCAGCAGTAACAGGGGAAGGACGAACACTGAAGCTTTCTTT. Translating gives CASSNRGRTNTEAFF.

About this clonotype itself: Germline and junction disagree at one end, which may indicate a read error. V usage is TRBV11-2 and J usage is TRBJ1-2; unclear D gene. Germline-derived CDR1 and CDR2 are SGHAT and FQNNGV. The CDR3 runs to 17 residues. The CDR3 DNA sequence: TGCGCCACCAGCTTAGATCCGATTAGGGCGCTGCGCTATGGCTACACCTTC. Protein product: CATSLDPIRALRYGYTF.

This clonotype is termed medium-sized. The chain employs TRBV29-1 and TRBJ2-7, with D possibly matching TRBD2 (6 bases). V lost 6 bases, J lost 2 bases, and 8 bases lay in between. This CDR3 contains 11 residues. Germline V lookup: CDR1 SQVTM, CDR2 ANQGSEA. The CDR3 coding sequence is TGCAGCGTCGGGACTCCCTACGAGCAGTACTTC. Translation: CSVGTPYEQYF.

By frequency in the sample, this clonotype is medium-sized. The J gene is TRBJ2-4, the V gene TRBV11-2; tentatively, D is TRBD2 (5 bases). The germline CDR1 and CDR2 sequences are SGHAT and FQNNGV. Trimming removed 0 bases from V and 9 bases from J, with 15 bases in between. The CDR3 extends over 15 amino acids. This chain's CDR3 is CASSLEPASQAIQYF. The CDR3 DNA sequence: TGTGCCAGCAGCTTAGAACCGGCTAGCCAGGCCATTCAGTACTTC.

The chain couples TRBV11-2 to TRBJ1-5; D gene ambiguous. The CDR3 has 16 residues. Trimming cost V 1 base and J 6 bases, with 16 bases left between them. CDR1 is SGHAT and CDR2 is FQNNGV in the germline V gene. For the CDR3, the DNA is TGTGCCAGCAGCTTAGGAGACACGGGTTGGGCTCAGCCCCAGCATTTT. This translates into CASSLGDTGWAQPQHF.

Details on this clonotype: The junction shows a germline mismatch at one end, possibly a read error. The chain couples TRBV4-1 to TRBJ2-5, with 12 positions matching TRBD1. In germline, CDR1 is MGHRA, CDR2 YSYEKL. The CDR3 extends over 14 amino acids. This CDR3 is CANSRDRGREAQYF. The CDR3 nucleotides are TGCGCCAACAGCCGGGACAGGGGGCGAGAGGCCCAGTACTTC.

Comment on this clonotype: No conserved phenylalanine or tryptophan ends this CDR3, so it is likely a read error. CDR3 bases: TGTGCCAGCAGTTCTGGGGGACTAACCGCAGATACGCAGTATTAT. Translating it yields CASSSGGLTADTQYY. The chain links TRBV12-3 or TRBV12-4 to TRBJ2-3, with 7 bases identical to TRBD2. V shed 4 bases, J shed 4 bases, and the junction held 8 bases outside the gene matches. The CDR3 has 15 residues.

Details on this clonotype: The CDR3 does not end in the conserved phenylalanine or tryptophan, so this is likely a read error. The chain combines TRBV11-3 with TRBJ2-1; 7 positions match TRBD2. Germline CDR1 is SGHNT and CDR2 is YENEEA. The CDR3 consists of 15 residues. CDR3 bases: TGTGCCAGCAGCATAGATGGGGGGGTCTACAATGAGCAGTTCCTC. It yields the protein CASSIDGGVYNEQFL.

Points on this clonotype: A read error is likely, as this CDR3 ends without the conserved phenylalanine or tryptophan. The chain uses TRBV12-3 or TRBV12-4 and TRBJ2-1; tentatively, D is TRBD1 (6 bases). This CDR3 comprises 13 residues. CDR3 sequence reads: CASSSGVHNEQFI. The CDR3 nucleotides are TGTGCCAGCAGTTCAGGGGTTCACAATGAACAGTTCATA.